The T cell receptor (beta chain) under discussion was sequenced for a study of blood T cell repertoires in COVID-19. Study in general: PBMCs, B-cell-depleted T cells, or T cells provided the cDNA or gDNA that made up the material.

Original processing notes: By means of reference gene primer amplification, nucleated cell counts were estimated. Repertoires were generated with immunoSEQ multiplex PCR, while TCRdb's copy carries only in-frame clones and drops some. The V and J calls and clone size are taken from that table; D and trimming were inferred from the DNA. The sample includes fewer than 200,000 clones, 89% of them seen just once. This clone was seen just once. The germline V gene has CDR1 SEHNR and CDR2 FQNEAQ (reference sequence). V was pared by 4 bases and J by 5 bases, with 14 bases between. The CDR3 loop spans 14 amino acids.

The TCR comes from a man aged 18 to 29 who had recovered from COVID-19. V and J are TRBV7-9 and TRBJ2-5; maybe TRBD1 (6 bases). The sequenced sample consisted of peripheral blood. CDR3 sequence reads: CASSYPGQWETQYF. The CDR3 DNA reads as TGTGCCAGCAGCTATCCGGGACAATGGGAGACCCAGTACTTC.